This is a list of T cell receptor beta chains from one sample in a study of spatial heterogeneity in lung cancer. TCRdb ran MiXCR on the 5' RACE reads and lists one entry per CDR3 protein. The table shows around 110,000 distinct CDR3 sequences, with 12% occurring only once. Material: PBMCs, obtained at follow-up. These receptors originate from a male donor with early-stage non-small cell lung cancer. The CDR3 runs from the conserved cysteine through the conserved F or W. The D gene is left open where the match is weak.

TRBV20-1 TRBD2 CSARGIAGVGTDTQYF
TRBV10-3 NA CAIRGNSYYEQYF
TRBV5-6 NA CASSLKGANEKLFF
TRBV10-2 TRBD1 CASSEAGGPSTDTQYF
TRBV28 NA CASSRIAGEQYF
TRBV20-1 NA CSAPSGGSATYYGYTF
TRBV27 TRBD1 CASSLRTGPLLNADEKLFF
TRBV20-1 TRBD2 CSAREGLGTDTQYF
TRBV27 NA CASRYLGEENGYTF
TRBV5-4 NA CASSLALGETQYF
TRBV24-1 NA CATSVPSGGGGYNEQFF
TRBV15 TRBD1 CATSLGQANTEAFF
TRBV10-3 TRBD2 CATLGVAGSYEQYF
TRBV20-1 TRBD1 CSASDPGQGSEKLFF
TRBV5-1 NA CASSLVRLTTGELFF
TRBV12-3/TRBV12-4 NA CASTEGGETEAFF
TRBV10-2 NA CASSEEWSTEAFF
TRBV6-2/TRBV6-3 TRBD1 CASGTGDRGNTIYF
TRBV11-2 NA CASSPYGHDGSPLHF
TRBV4-2 TRBD2 CASSQGPTSGGADTQYF
TRBV20-1 TRBD1 CSARQGSENQPQHF
TRBV28 NA CASTFAAGRKVAKNIQYF
TRBV29-1 TRBD1 CSVGQGVDTQYF
TRBV4-3 NA CASSHGGRTDTQYF
TRBV10-3 TRBD1 CAISAGQLAKNIQYF
TRBV7-2 TRBD1 CASSSLRTGITDTQYF
TRBV28 TRBD2 CASKLGRANTGELFF
TRBV7-9 NA CASSLRSGANVLTF
TRBV7-6 TRBD2 CASSSPRVGGAGETQYF
TRBV4-2 TRBD2 CASSQEKRGPDTQYF
TRBV19 TRBD1 CASSTQGAGQPQHF
TRBV5-6 NA CASSLATEQFF
TRBV6-1 TRBD1 CASSVLTGGVSYEQFF
TRBV6-4 NA CASSDHYGYTF
TRBV13 NA CASSPYGGNEQYF
TRBV28 NA CASSPSLRGYGYTF
TRBV4-3 NA CASSQDTTYNSPLHF
TRBV27 TRBD1 CASSFLLRDRLYEQYF
TRBV11-2 NA CASSLTGRNTEAFF
TRBV7-9 NA CASSVRDLARFF
TRBV5-1 TRBD2 CASSLGSGGSYNEQFF
TRBV20-1 NA CSAPGALSYEQYF